This TCR beta chain was sequenced in a study of blood T cells in healthy people across ages. Study context: Template switching picked up about one barcoded beta molecule for each two T cells.

V was clipped by 5 bases and J by 3 bases, with 8 bases between them. Germline CDR1 SGHTA, CDR2 FQGNSA. The CDR3 sequence is 13 residues long. Study-level points and caveats: Roughly linear age-related decline in beta diversity appeared, significant by age roughly 40.

About this clonotype itself: What it binds is not known.

Sample-barcoded 5' priming and a J-beta primer mix drove a second PCR of about 7 to 12 cycles. From the 5' RACE reads, TCRdb called clonotypes with MiXCR, one entry per CDR3 protein. The repertoire consists of hundreds of thousands of distinct CDR3 sequences, with approximately 25% occurring once and the leading ten covering less than 9%. The same specimen was also included in a second study, on T cells of mothers and their children. That work adds: Mothers yielded over 8.5 million CDR3 reads, children about 3 million each. Biologically related mothers and children overlapped slightly more than unrelated pairs, a non-significant difference.

The chain is built from TRBV7-2 and TRBJ1-5; no clear D gene. The sample consisted of blood. This receptor was identified in a boy aged 10-17 years in good health. The DNA for the CDR3 is TGTGCCAGCAGCCCTCGCTACAATCAGCCCCAGCATTTT. Its translation is CASSPRYNQPQHF.